This T cell receptor beta chain was identified during a study of cytomegalovirus exposure and HLA in healthy donors. Primers: 60 Vbeta forward and 13 Jbeta reverse. The assay was immunoSEQ multiplex PCR, and TCRdb's table has in-frame clones only and misses some. Of 210,000 or so clones detected, roughly 80% appear once; the ten largest clones hold 0.2% to 0.25%. Comment on this clone: Its antigen is still unknown.

General study results and limits: What a later analysis reportedly showed was that an Asian-associated ancestry cluster had fewer N-insertions than the approximately 720-donor mean. As confirmed in vitro, a few CMV-associated chains were specific for CMV antigens.

The CDR3 runs to 12 residues. Deletions cut 7 bases from V and 8 bases from J, with 12 bases between. In germline, CDR1 is MGHDK, CDR2 SYGVNS. This chain links TRBV25-1 with TRBJ2-1; TRBD2 is a possible D gene (6 bases). The material sequenced was PBMCs. The origin of this receptor is a girl aged 2 to 9 in good health and CMV-seronegative. The CDR3 DNA is TGTGCCAGCACCGGACGGAGGGATGAGCAGTTCTTC. Protein product: CASTGRRDEQFF.